The 30 T cell receptor beta chains in this list originate from one sample, sequenced in a study of radiotherapy plus CTLA-4 blockade in lung cancer (dated by TCRdb to 2017 to 2018). Libraries were made using the immunoSEQ multiplex PCR assay. TCRdb carries this immuneACCESS record with in-frame sequences only. Its versions omit some clonotypes, under half of them owing to an unresolved V gene in the studies checked, with the rest unexplained. In this sample the table shows tens of thousands of clones, roughly 80% of which occur a single time. The biggest ten clones account for 7.5% to 8% of the sample. The sample in question was peripheral blood, obtained from a patient treated with radiotherapy plus ipilimumab. The source is a human donor with non-small cell lung cancer who had stable disease on radiotherapy plus ipilimumab.

The rearrangement joins TRBV5-1 to TRBJ2-1, with 8 bases fitting TRBD2. Per the germline V gene, CDR1 is SGHRS and CDR2 is YFSETQ. V trimming: 3 bases; J trimming: 0 bases; junction bases outside the gene matches: 5. The CDR3 consists of 16 residues. CDR3: CASSSDSGASYNEQFF. In DNA form, the CDR3 reads TGCGCCAGCAGCTCTGATAGCGGGGCCTCCTACAATGAGCAGTTCTTC.

This chain joins TRBV5-1 and TRBJ1-4; D unclear. This CDR3 has 16 amino acids. Trimming removed 0 bases from V and 2 bases from J, with 11 bases in between. Germline values: CDR1 SGHRS, CDR2 YFSETQ. DNA for the CDR3: TGCGCCAGCAGCTTGGGGCAGCTTGGGACTAATGAAAAACTGTTTTTT. Protein: CASSLGQLGTNEKLFF.

The genes are TRBV6-4 and TRBJ1-6; D call uncertain. The CDR3 totals 14 residues. Germline CDR1 MRHNA, CDR2 SNTAGT. Trimming shortened V by 6 bases and J by 7 bases, and 13 bases separated the two germline ends. The CDR3 loop reads CASSDLGRNSPLHF. The CDR3 DNA reads as TGTGCCAGCAGCGACCTCGGCCGAAATTCACCCCTCCACTTT.

The chain carries TRBV5-1 and TRBJ2-1; D call uncertain. CDR3 size: 14 residues. Trimming stripped 1 base from V and 10 bases from J, with 15 bases between. Germline CDR1 SGHRS, CDR2 YFSETQ. The CDR3 nucleotides are TGCGCCAGCAGCTTGTCCTTACCCCGAGAAGAGCAGTTCTTC. It specifies CASSLSLPREEQFF.

The table lists this clone with a count of one. This chain joins TRBV28 and TRBJ2-1; D may match TRBD1 or TRBD2 (5 bases each). Germline assignment: CDR1 MDHEN and CDR2 SYDVKM. The V end lost 2 bases, the J end lost 5 bases, and 10 bases lay between the germline ends. The CDR3 is 14 amino acids. CDR3 loop: CASSLPGTNNEQFF. The CDR3, as DNA: TGTGCCAGCAGTTTACCCGGGACCAACAATGAGCAGTTCTTC.

The J gene is TRBJ1-2, the V gene TRBV20-1; D not resolved. Germline assignment: CDR1 DFQATT and CDR2 SNEGSKA (reference sequence). The length of the CDR3 is 10 residues. The V gene lost 2 bases and the J gene lost 8 bases, with 6 bases spanning the gap. The CDR3 bases are TGCAGTGCTAGACTACACGGCTACACCTTC. It is translated as CSARLHGYTF.

The chain links TRBV7-3 to TRBJ1-5; 8 nucleotides match TRBD1. Unmatched junction bases numbered 5, after V lost 6 bases and J lost 4 bases. This CDR3 is 14 amino acids long. Germline V lookup: CDR1 SGHTA, CDR2 FQGTGA. The CDR3 here is CASSSRQGNQPQHF. CDR3 DNA sequence: TGTGCCAGCAGTTCCCGACAGGGGAATCAGCCCCAGCATTTT.

This clone was seen more than once but under ten times. The genes are TRBV29-1 and TRBJ2-5; 11 bases line up with TRBD1. The CDR3 sequence is 13 residues long. Unmatched junction bases numbered 7, after V lost 6 bases and J lost 7 bases. The V gene's germline CDR1 is SQVTM and CDR2 ANQGSEA. The CDR3 DNA reads as TGCAGCGTCGGGGGACAGGGGGAGGGGACCCAGTACTTC. Translated, it gives CSVGGQGEGTQYF.

This chain uses TRBV4-3 with TRBJ1-1, with D possibly matching TRBD1 (5 bases). The CDR3 spans 15 residues. Looked up from germline, CDR1 is LGHNA and CDR2 is YSLEER. Trimming left V 0 bases short and J 3 bases short, with 11 bases between. CDR3 sequence reads: CASSQDRGFYTEAFF. CDR3 sequence (DNA): TGCGCCAGCAGCCAAGATAGGGGTTTTTACACTGAAGCTTTCTTT.

The chain carries TRBV5-6 and TRBJ1-6, with D tentatively TRBD1 (6 bases). Per germline, CDR1 SGHDT and CDR2 YYEEEE. The V gene lost 0 bases and the J gene lost 7 bases, with 11 bases spanning the gap. This CDR3 contains 15 residues. As DNA, the CDR3 is TGTGCCAGCAGCTTGGCGCAGGGGAGCAATTCACCCCTCCACTTT. Residues: CASSLAQGSNSPLHF.

The genes are TRBV19 and TRBJ2-2; no clear D. The CDR3 sequence is 15 residues long. V was clipped by 2 bases and J by 6 bases, with 13 bases between them. From germline, CDR1 is LNHDA and CDR2 SQIVND (reference sequence). CDR3 bases: TGTGCCAGTAGTATAAGAGAGGATTCTGCCGGGGAGCTGTTTTTT. Protein sequence: CASSIREDSAGELFF.

This chain connects TRBV18 to TRBJ2-5; 9 bases are shared with TRBD2. Per the germline V gene, CDR1 is KGHSH and CDR2 is LQKENI. V trimming: 4 bases; J trimming: 5 bases; junction bases outside the gene matches: 2. This CDR3 comprises 13 residues. The CDR3 nucleotides read TGTGCCAGCTCACTAGCGGGGGCGGAGACCCAGTACTTC. Translating gives CASSLAGAETQYF.

The chain joins TRBV25-1 to TRBJ2-1; 8 nucleotides agree with TRBD1. This CDR3 has 15 amino acids. Germline assignment: CDR1 MGHDK and CDR2 SYGVNS. Unmatched junction bases numbered 9, after V lost 4 bases and J lost 7 bases. The CDR3, as DNA: TGTGCCAGCAGTGTTCCAGGGGGCCGGTTGAATGAGCAGTTCTTC. Protein product: CASSVPGGRLNEQFF.

The rearrangement joins TRBV10-3 to TRBJ2-3, with D perhaps given as TRBD1 or TRBD2 (5 bases each). Trimming cost V 7 bases and J 2 bases, with 10 bases left between them. CDR1 is ENHRY, CDR2 SYGVKD, per germline. The CDR3 runs to 13 residues. This chain's CDR3 is CAIMGVDTDTQYF. CDR3 sequence (DNA): TGTGCCATCATGGGGGTTGACACAGATACGCAGTATTTT.

The genes are TRBV7-2 and TRBJ1-5; D is perhaps TRBD1 (5 bases). Per the germline V gene, CDR1 is SGHTA and CDR2 is FQGNSA. This CDR3 region has 15 residues. V was trimmed by 6 bases and J by 0 bases, leaving 12 bases between them. CDR3 residues: CASRMGVYSNQPQHF. CDR3 DNA sequence: TGTGCCAGCAGGATGGGGGTCTATAGCAATCAGCCCCAGCATTTT.

This chain connects TRBV5-6 to TRBJ2-3, with 8 bases that match TRBD1. Losses at the gene ends were 0 bases for V and 5 bases for J; bases not matched to a gene: 2. The CDR3 is 14 amino acids. The germline CDR1 and CDR2 sequences are SGHDT and YYEEEE. CDR3 loop: CASSLGQGIDTQYF. CDR3 DNA sequence: TGTGCCAGCAGCTTGGGACAGGGGATAGATACGCAGTATTTT.

This clone has just one count. At one of its ends the junction is not consistent with the germline gene, which may arise from a read error. The chain couples TRBV7-6 to TRBJ2-1, with TRBD2 matching 7 bases. Germline assignment: CDR1 SGHVS and CDR2 FNYEAQ. This CDR3 spans 15 amino acids. In DNA, the CDR3 is TGTGCCAGCACCCCGGGGGGTGGGCCCAACAATGAGCAGCTCTTC. This translates into CASTPGGGPNNEQLF.

This clone occurred a few times. The genes are TRBV5-6 and TRBJ2-7; the D gene is possibly TRBD2 (6 bases). Germline V lookup: CDR1 SGHDT, CDR2 YYEEEE. This CDR3 region has 15 residues. Trimming cost V 5 bases and J 0 bases, with 15 bases left between them. The CDR3 region has the DNA TGTGCCAGCAGGCGGGGCGGGGCGAGCTCCTACGAGCAGTACTTC. Amino acids: CASRRGGASSYEQYF.

J is TRBJ2-3 and V is TRBV5-4; 8 bases fit TRBD1. Germline V gives CDR1 SGHNT, CDR2 YYREEE (reference sequence). This CDR3 spans 15 amino acids. Trimming removed 5 bases from V and 0 bases from J; junction bases left unmatched: 5. As DNA, the CDR3 is TGTGCCAGCAGGCCAGGGGGCACGAGCACAGATACGCAGTATTTT. This encodes CASRPGGTSTDTQYF.

This clone has just a few counts. The rearrangement links TRBV28 to TRBJ1-2, with TRBD1 as a possible D gene (6 bases). Germline V gene lookup returns CDR1 MDHEN and CDR2 SYDVKM. V was shortened by 6 bases and J by 3 bases, with 11 bases between the two germline ends. The CDR3 extends over 13 amino acids. The CDR3 spells CASSQGRDYGYTF. CDR3 nucleotide sequence: TGTGCCAGCAGCCAGGGGCGGGACTATGGCTACACCTTC.

This clone was counted only a few times. The V and J genes are TRBV18 and TRBJ1-1, with a possible D match to TRBD1 (5 bases). The CDR3 runs to 14 residues. Per the germline V gene, CDR1 is KGHSH and CDR2 is LQKENI. The V gene lost 3 bases and the J gene lost 5 bases, with 13 bases spanning the gap. Written as DNA, the CDR3 is TGTGCCAGCTCACCCGTGAGCGGGGGGACTGAAGCTTTCTTT. This gives the protein CASSPVSGGTEAFF.

The J gene is TRBJ2-1, the V gene TRBV5-1; 8 nucleotides agree with TRBD1. V dropped 0 bases and J dropped 7; count of bases not matched to a gene: 6. The CDR3 spans 15 residues. Germline lookup yields CDR1 SGHRS and CDR2 YFSETQ. In DNA form, the CDR3 reads TGCGCCAGCAGCTTGGTGGCAGGGGGCGGGAATGAGCAGTTCTTC. This encodes CASSLVAGGGNEQFF.

The genes are TRBV7-9 and TRBJ1-5, with D perhaps TRBD1 (5 bases). V was shortened by 5 bases and J by 7 bases, with 24 bases between the two germline ends. This CDR3 has 17 amino acids. The germline V gene encodes CDR1 SEHNR and CDR2 FQNEAQ (reference sequence). In DNA, the CDR3 is TGTGCCAGCAGCAGGGGCGGTATCAAGGGAAGGGGACAGCCCCAGCATTTT. It specifies CASSRGGIKGRGQPQHF.

The chain is built from TRBV10-2 and TRBJ1-2; perhaps TRBD1 as D (6 bases). The V end was cut by 7 bases, the J end by 3 bases, with 18 bases between. CDR1 and CDR2 from the germline V gene are WSHSY and SAAADI. This CDR3 region has 15 residues. CDR3 in DNA: TGCGCCAGCACCCTGGGCGGGACACCTGACTATGGCTACACCTTC. It specifies CASTLGGTPDYGYTF.

The chain links TRBV5-1 to TRBJ1-1; 7 bases align to TRBD1. The germline V gene has CDR1 SGHRS and CDR2 YFSETQ. The CDR3 has 12 residues. The J segment lost 3 bases and the V segment lost 7 bases, leaving 3 bases of the junction unmatched. This chain's CDR3 is CASGDRYTEAFF. CDR3 bases: TGCGCCAGCGGGGACAGATACACTGAAGCTTTCTTT.

The V gene is TRBV14, the J gene TRBJ2-7; the D is unclear. Germline-derived CDR1 and CDR2 are SGHDN and FVKESK. Trimming pared 3 bases from V and 4 bases from J, leaving 4 bases between. This CDR3 is built from 11 residues. DNA for the CDR3: TGTGCCAGCAGCCATGGGTACGAGCAGTACTTC. Encoded protein: CASSHGYEQYF.

The chain combines TRBV10-1 with TRBJ2-1; 7 positions agree with TRBD1. CDR3 length: 14 amino acids. Germline V CDR1 and CDR2: WNHNN, SYGVQD (reference sequence). J was trimmed by 7 bases and V by 6 bases; bases with no gene match: 9. Here the CDR3 DNA reads TGCGCCAGCAGCGGACAGGTCTCCCTAAATGAGCAGTTCTTC. Protein sequence: CASSGQVSLNEQFF.

V and J are TRBV7-6 and TRBJ1-5, with D perhaps matching TRBD1 (6 bases). There are 16 residues in the CDR3. Germline V gene sequence: CDR1 SGHVS, CDR2 FNYEAQ. Trimming took 1 base from V and 3 from J, leaving 13 bases between them. In nucleotides, the CDR3 is TGTGCCAGCAGCTTAGTGCCGACAGGTCCCAATCAGCCCCAGCATTTT. This gives the protein CASSLVPTGPNQPQHF.

The genes are TRBV5-8 and TRBJ2-3, with TRBD1 matching over 10 bases. This CDR3 is built from 15 residues. The ends lost 4 bases at V and 2 bases at J; junction bases unmatched: 4. Looked up from germline, CDR1 is SGHTS and CDR2 is YDEGEE. CDR3 sequence (DNA): TGTGCCAGCAGCCCCGGGACAGGGGTCACAGATACGCAGTATTTT. Protein product: CASSPGTGVTDTQYF.

This chain connects TRBV5-1 to TRBJ2-7; weak D call: TRBD2 (6 bases). The CDR3 consists of 18 residues. Trimming cost V 4 bases and J 4 bases, with 27 bases left between them. Germline lookup yields CDR1 SGHRS and CDR2 YFSETQ. CDR3 sequence: CASSRGSVVSLGVYEQYF. DNA of the CDR3: TGCGCCAGCAGCCGGGGGTCAGTAGTGTCTTTAGGAGTGTACGAGCAGTACTTC.